The rows below give T cell receptor beta chains drawn from one sample of a study of OX40 agonist ivuxolimab in advanced cancers. Generated by immunoSEQ multiplex PCR, the TCRdb table keeps only in-frame clones and is missing some. The sample includes 55,000 to 65,000 clones, 87% of them seen just once. The input for sequencing was CD4+ or CD8+ T cells sorted from blood, taken in a trial of the OX40 agonist ivuxolimab. These receptor sequences come from an adult with an advanced solid tumor such as melanoma, head and neck, liver or kidney cancer. The CDR3 runs from the conserved cysteine through the conserved F or W. Fields, in order: V gene, D gene, J gene, clone size, CDR3 protein, CDR3 DNA. The D gene is left open where the match is weak. For some rows the clone size is stated as once, few or many, or as a class when expanded; others skip it.

V gene: TRBV5-4
D gene: -
J gene: TRBJ2-1
clone size: -
CDR3 protein: CASKGSVYNEQFF
CDR3 DNA: TGTGCCAGCAAAGGTAGCGTTTACAATGAGCAGTTCTTC

V gene: TRBV27
D gene: TRBD2
J gene: TRBJ2-7
clone size: -
CDR3 protein: CASSSRLARNYEQYF
CDR3 DNA: TGTGCCAGCAGTTCCCGACTAGCGCGCAACTACGAGCAGTACTTC

V gene: TRBV18
D gene: TRBD1
J gene: TRBJ1-4
clone size: -
CDR3 protein: CASSIGTATNEKLFF
CDR3 DNA: TGTGCCAGCTCAATCGGGACAGCAACTAATGAAAAACTGTTTTTT

V gene: TRBV28
D gene: TRBD1
J gene: TRBJ2-7
clone size: -
CDR3 protein: CAITSGQGLYEQYF
CDR3 DNA: TGTGCCATAACCTCGGGACAGGGGTTGTACGAGCAGTACTTC

V gene: TRBV30
D gene: TRBD2
J gene: TRBJ2-3
clone size: once
CDR3 protein: CAWSQRLAGTDTQYF
CDR3 DNA: TGTGCCTGGAGCCAGAGACTAGCTGGCACAGATACGCAGTATTTT

V gene: TRBV5-8
D gene: -
J gene: TRBJ1-1
clone size: -
CDR3 protein: CASSLQVNLNTEAFF
CDR3 DNA: TGTGCCAGCAGCTTACAGGTTAACCTGAACACTGAAGCTTTCTTT

V gene: TRBV18
D gene: -
J gene: TRBJ1-2
clone size: once
CDR3 protein: CASSPGAGELGYTF
CDR3 DNA: TGTGCCAGCTCACCGGGGGCAGGGGAGCTTGGCTACACCTTC

V gene: TRBV19
D gene: -
J gene: TRBJ2-2
clone size: -
CDR3 protein: CATRPTGRNTGELFF
CDR3 DNA: TGTGCCACCAGACCGACGGGGAGGAACACCGGGGAGCTGTTTTTT

V gene: TRBV7-2
D gene: TRBD2
J gene: TRBJ2-1
clone size: -
CDR3 protein: CASSFGLARNEQFF
CDR3 DNA: TGTGCCAGCAGCTTCGGACTAGCGCGCAATGAGCAGTTCTTC

V gene: TRBV28
D gene: -
J gene: TRBJ2-7
clone size: -
CDR3 protein: CASGGSAYEQYF
CDR3 DNA: TGTGCCAGCGGGGGCTCCGCCTACGAGCAGTACTTC

V gene: TRBV5-8
D gene: TRBD2
J gene: TRBJ2-5
clone size: -
CDR3 protein: CASSTGTSGTQETQYF
CDR3 DNA: TGTGCCAGCAGCACCGGGACTAGCGGGACCCAAGAGACCCAGTACTTC

V gene: TRBV9
D gene: -
J gene: TRBJ1-5
clone size: -
CDR3 protein: CASSVANGNQPQHF
CDR3 DNA: TGTGCCAGCAGCGTAGCTAATGGGAATCAGCCCCAGCATTTT

V gene: TRBV27
D gene: TRBD1
J gene: TRBJ1-5
clone size: -
CDR3 protein: CASKGQGSQPQHF
CDR3 DNA: TGTGCCAGCAAGGGACAGGGAAGTCAGCCCCAGCATTTT

V gene: TRBV5-1
D gene: -
J gene: TRBJ1-1
clone size: -
CDR3 protein: CASNPPTLNTEAFF
CDR3 DNA: TGCGCCAGCAACCCGCCGACCCTGAACACTGAAGCTTTCTTT

V gene: TRBV27
D gene: TRBD2
J gene: TRBJ2-1
clone size: -
CDR3 protein: CASSLRLAGDNEQFF
CDR3 DNA: TGTGCCAGCAGTTTAAGACTAGCGGGAGACAATGAGCAGTTCTTC

V gene: TRBV20-1
D gene: -
J gene: TRBJ2-7
clone size: -
CDR3 protein: CSANTPYEQYF
CDR3 DNA: TGCAGTGCGAATACCCCCTACGAGCAGTACTTC

V gene: TRBV5-1
D gene: -
J gene: TRBJ1-2
clone size: -
CDR3 protein: CASSLALEPGYTF
CDR3 DNA: TGCGCCAGCAGCTTGGCCCTGGAGCCGGGCTACACCTTC

V gene: TRBV4-3
D gene: TRBD2
J gene: TRBJ2-2
clone size: -
CDR3 protein: CARKGLAGELRTGELFF
CDR3 DNA: TGCGCCAGAAAAGGACTAGCGGGAGAGCTGCGCACCGGGGAGCTGTTTTTT

V gene: TRBV28
D gene: -
J gene: TRBJ1-1
clone size: -
CDR3 protein: CASSLWVGEAFF
CDR3 DNA: TGTGCCAGCAGTTTATGGGTTGGGGAAGCTTTCTTT